This is a list of T cell receptor beta chains from one sample in a study of shared clonotypes between healthy human individuals. Measured with immunoSEQ multiplex PCR; TCRdb has only the in-frame clones, and not every one. The top ten hold about 0.39% of the sample, which has a few million clones, about 92% seen once. Sequencing was performed on naive CD4+ T cells from PBMCs. The origin of the receptors is a man younger than 30 in good health. Some clones in this sample may be carry-over from other donors' samples. CDR3s include the opening cysteine and the closing phenylalanine or tryptophan. A D gene is named only where the DNA matches it firmly. Rows may omit the clone size; those that give it use once, few, many or a size class.

V gene: TRBV7-8
CDR3 length: 14
clone size: once
D gene: TRBD1
J gene: TRBJ1-5
CDR3 DNA: TGTGCCAGCAGCCCCGACAGGGTGGATCAGCCCCAGCATTTT
CDR3 protein: CASSPDRVDQPQHF

V gene: TRBV6-1
CDR3 length: 15
clone size: once
D gene: TRBD1
J gene: TRBJ2-3
CDR3 DNA: TGTGCCAGCAGTGGGTATGGGACAGCCACAGATACGCAGTATTTT
CDR3 protein: CASSGYGTATDTQYF

V gene: TRBV2
CDR3 length: 15
clone size: NA
D gene: TRBD1
J gene: TRBJ1-1
CDR3 DNA: TGTGCCAGCAGTGAATGGGGACAGAGGAACACTGAAGCTTTCTTT
CDR3 protein: CASSEWGQRNTEAFF

V gene: TRBV29-1
CDR3 length: 13
clone size: NA
D gene: NA
J gene: TRBJ2-1
CDR3 DNA: TGCAGCGTTGATCGTGTAGGCAGGGGCGAGCAGTTCTTC
CDR3 protein: CSVDRVGRGEQFF

V gene: TRBV28
CDR3 length: 14
clone size: NA
D gene: TRBD1
J gene: TRBJ1-4
CDR3 DNA: TGTGCCAGCAGCGGACAGGGGGCGGGTGAAAAACTGTTTTTT
CDR3 protein: CASSGQGAGEKLFF

V gene: TRBV29-1
CDR3 length: 11
clone size: NA
D gene: NA
J gene: TRBJ1-1
CDR3 DNA: TGCAGCGCCAGATTGAACACTGAAGCTTTCTTT
CDR3 protein: CSARLNTEAFF

V gene: TRBV9
CDR3 length: 13
clone size: NA
D gene: NA
J gene: TRBJ1-3
CDR3 DNA: TGTGCCAGCAGCACCACCATAGGGGACACCATATATTTT
CDR3 protein: CASSTTIGDTIYF

V gene: TRBV2
CDR3 length: 16
clone size: NA
D gene: NA
J gene: TRBJ1-3
CDR3 DNA: TGTGCCAGCAGTGTGAACAGGTTCCCCTCTGGAAACACCATATATTTT
CDR3 protein: CASSVNRFPSGNTIYF

V gene: TRBV20-1
CDR3 length: 11
clone size: once
D gene: NA
J gene: TRBJ2-7
CDR3 DNA: TGCAGTGCTAGAGGGGGCAACGAGCAGTACTTC
CDR3 protein: CSARGGNEQYF

V gene: TRBV19
CDR3 length: 17
clone size: NA
D gene: NA
J gene: TRBJ1-3
CDR3 DNA: TGTGCCAGTAGACTGTTCGGGACACCGAGCTCTGGAAACACCATATATTTT
CDR3 protein: CASRLFGTPSSGNTIYF

V gene: TRBV7-3
CDR3 length: 17
clone size: NA
D gene: TRBD1
J gene: TRBJ2-2
CDR3 DNA: TGTGCCAGCAGCTCGAACAGGGGGCGGTTAAACACCGGGGAGCTGTTTTTT
CDR3 protein: CASSSNRGRLNTGELFF

V gene: TRBV30
CDR3 length: 15
clone size: NA
D gene: NA
J gene: TRBJ2-1
CDR3 DNA: TGTGCCTGGAGTGTCTTGAATCCAGGGGAGAGTGAGCAGTTCTTC
CDR3 protein: CAWSVLNPGESEQFF

V gene: TRBV29-1
CDR3 length: 14
clone size: NA
D gene: NA
J gene: TRBJ1-4
CDR3 DNA: TGCAGCGCACCGGATGGGGCAACTAATGAAAAACTGTTTTTT
CDR3 protein: CSAPDGATNEKLFF

V gene: TRBV7-8
CDR3 length: 13
clone size: few
D gene: NA
J gene: TRBJ2-5
CDR3 DNA: TGTGCCAGCAGCTTAGGCCCCCAAGAGACCCAGTACTTC
CDR3 protein: CASSLGPQETQYF

V gene: TRBV5-1
CDR3 length: 16
clone size: NA
D gene: NA
J gene: TRBJ1-1
CDR3 DNA: TGCGCCAGCACACAAAGACCGGGAGATGACTCGGGTGAAGCTTTCTTT
CDR3 protein: CASTQRPGDDSGEAFF

V gene: TRBV7-2
CDR3 length: 14
clone size: NA
D gene: TRBD1
J gene: TRBJ2-7
CDR3 DNA: TGTGCCAGCAGCAGACGGACAGGGGGGGACGAGCAGTACTTC
CDR3 protein: CASSRRTGGDEQYF

V gene: TRBV28
CDR3 length: 15
clone size: NA
D gene: TRBD1
J gene: TRBJ1-2
CDR3 DNA: TGTGCCACCCGCATATTCGGGACAGGCCTTCTGAGCTACACCTTC
CDR3 protein: CATRIFGTGLLSYTF